This T cell receptor beta chain was retrieved from a study of T-cell reconstitution after alpha-beta-depleted transplantation in children. Researchers prepared the TCRbeta library using unique molecular identifiers, the study reports. One entry per CDR3 protein results from TCRdb running MiXCR on the PCR reads. The table has about 610,000 distinct CDR3 sequences, 8% to 11% seen once. CDR1 and CDR2 from the germline V gene are MDHEN and SYDVKM. CDR3 length: 13 amino acids. Trimming took off 6 bases at V and 8 bases at J, with 14 bases between the two ends. Sequenced here: PBMCs from the stem cell graft donor, sampled from the stem cell graft. The rearrangement links TRBV28 to TRBJ2-4; a possible D gene is TRBD1 (6 bases). The receptor's source is a human donor who donated a stem cell graft to a child with acute myeloid leukemia. The DNA for the CDR3 is TGTGCCAGCAGCTCAGGGGTTATAGACATTCAGTACTTC. Residues: CASSSGVIDIQYF.